This record covers a single T cell receptor beta chain. This clonotype has just a few counts. No cognate antigen has been identified for it. No base qualities exist here, and no much larger clone lies one base off it. V gives up 5 bases and J gives up 0 bases, and the segment between their germline ends measures 17 bases. CDR3 length: 17 amino acids, cysteine to phenylalanine. Of the read, only the CDR3 DNA is kept; its 51 bases are in frame from base 1. The data were obtained in a study of CD8 T cells in ankylosing spondylitis (dated by TCRdb to the late 2010s). General notes on the study: The study set out to find disease-linked TCR variants by profiling T cell receptor beta repertoires in ankylosing spondylitis patients and healthy donors. In total, the full study cohort was made up of some 100 healthy donors and 25 ankylosing spondylitis patients. Samples of peripheral blood were taken, and for ankylosing spondylitis patients, synovial fluid was collected as well. Study-level results and caveats: The disease-linked clones were reported as significantly enriched in matched synovial fluid samples from ankylosing spondylitis patients. In peripheral blood, the disease-linked clones were found at relatively low frequencies and had a CD8+ phenotype. Some TCR beta motif variants had previously been reported in synovial fluid and blood of reactive arthritis patients, which suggested common disease-initiation mechanisms. A TCR beta motif made up of about eight highly homologous amino acid variants appeared to be characteristic of blood from ankylosing spondylitis patients.

Sequencing relied on an Illumina HiSeq 2500. TCR beta libraries were prepared by quantitative 5'-RACE with molecular barcodes. On the authors' methods: A new computational method, built on a probabilistic model of VDJ rearrangement, was used to identify disease-linked TCR variants. TCRdb's own reprocessing of the public reads used fastp at Q25 and MiXCR and kept productive beta chains. One record per CDR3 amino acid sequence lists the most common genes and DNA. TCRdb's processing, not the study's, gives the V and J calls here. The sample data list under 550,000 distinct CDR3 sequences, and roughly 26% of these were observed just once. The top ten clonotypes cover 0.85% to 1% of the sample.

The rearrangement combines TRBV12-3 or TRBV12-4 with TRBJ2-1, with the D gene uncertain. This TCR derives from a male donor with ankylosing spondylitis. Sequenced: blood, either unsorted or a sorted T cell fraction (not recorded which). The CDR3 region: CASSPLEALSSYNEQFF. The DNA sequence reads TGTGCCAGCAGTCCCCTAGAAGCCTTAAGCTCCTACAATGAGCAGTTCTTC.